This TCR beta chain was found in a study of identical twins. The trim removed 0 bases at V and 3 bases at J, leaving 4 bases unmatched. In germline, CDR1 is SGHNT, CDR2 YYREEE (reference sequence). The CDR3 consists of 15 residues. One entry per CDR3 protein, called by TCRdb with MiXCR from the 5' RACE reads. The table includes about 220,000 distinct CDR3 sequences, 6% to 8% detected once. This same sample was also part of a study on yellow fever vaccine responses in identical twins. That work contributes: Reportedly, twins showed a vaccine T cell response that looked partly convergent and partly personalized.

Sequenced material: CD8+ T cells sorted from blood. This clonotype originated in a woman younger than 35 in good health. The gene calls are TRBV5-4 and TRBJ2-3, with TRBD1 matching over 7 bases. CDR3 amino acids: CASSLEGAITDTQYF. The CDR3 coding sequence is TGTGCCAGCAGCTTGGAGGGGGCGATAACAGATACGCAGTATTTT.